The clone carrying this TCR beta chain was counted between two and nine times. Germline V CDR1 and CDR2: SGDLS, YYNGEE. There are 15 residues in the CDR3. V was pared by 2 bases and J by 6 bases, with 15 bases between. This sample was taken from a study of T-cell reconstitution after alpha-beta-depleted transplantation in children. Unique molecular identifiers featured in how the TCRbeta library was prepared. TCRdb processed the PCR reads anew with MiXCR; each CDR3 protein has one entry. The table lists some 590,000 distinct CDR3 sequences, 8% to 11% of them singletons. This sample comprised PBMCs from the stem cell graft donor, obtained from the stem cell graft. The chain uses TRBV9 and TRBJ1-3; maybe TRBD1 (5 bases). This receptor was identified in a human donor who donated a stem cell graft to a child with acute myeloid leukemia. Written as DNA, the CDR3 is TGTGCCAGCAGCGTCCTCTCCGGGGCTGAAAACACCATATATTTT. This translates into CASSVLSGAENTIYF.